The source of this T cell receptor beta chain is a study of CD8 T cells in ankylosing spondylitis (dated by TCRdb to 2016 to 2017). Context from the whole study: T cell receptor beta repertoires were profiled in healthy donors and ankylosing spondylitis patients so that disease-linked TCR variants could be found. The full study cohort comprised approximately 23 ankylosing spondylitis patients and 110 or so healthy donors. Samples of peripheral blood were taken, and for ankylosing spondylitis patients, synovial fluid was collected as well. Overall study outcomes, separate from this receptor: A TCR beta motif of about 8 highly homologous amino acid variants appeared characteristic of blood from ankylosing spondylitis patients. The disease-linked clones had a CD8+ phenotype and were found at relatively low frequencies in peripheral blood. The disease-linked clones were reported to be significantly enriched in matched synovial fluid samples from ankylosing spondylitis patients. Some motif variants had previously been reported in the synovial fluid and blood of reactive arthritis patients, which suggests shared mechanisms of disease initiation.

Synovial fluid samples were paired with blood samples taken from the same ankylosing spondylitis patients. This clonotype was picked up one time. No antigen is known for it. Base quality data are lacking; no much larger clone is found one base away. One read provides weak support. Sequencing was carried out with an Illumina HiSeq 2500. TCR beta libraries were prepared by quantitative 5'-RACE with molecular barcodes. The paper's processing steps were these. A new computational method based on a probabilistic model of VDJ rearrangement was used to identify disease-linked TCR variants. TCRdb trimmed the raw reads at Q25, called clones with MiXCR and kept productive beta chains. Identical CDR3 protein sequences are pooled into one entry, listed with their most common genes and DNA. The V and J calls and clone size come from TCRdb's table, not from the authors' own analysis. Within this sample are some 150,000 distinct CDR3 sequences, with around 42% of them counted one time only. The ten top clones hold roughly 15% of the sample.

V drops 6 bases and J drops 6 bases, leaving 14 bases in between. There are 13 amino acids in the CDR3, from cysteine to phenylalanine inclusive. The sequence is cut down to CDR3 DNA, 39 bases in frame from base 1. According to the germline V gene, CDR1 reads MNHNS and CDR2 reads SASEGT. Sample: synovial fluid, either unsorted or a sorted T cell fraction (not recorded which). Recombination connected TRBV6-1 to TRBJ1-2, with the D gene too uncertain to name. The receptor was derived from a male donor with ankylosing spondylitis. This receptor carries the CDR3 CASSPEGLNGYTF. DNA sequence: TGTGCCAGCAGCCCTGAAGGGCTTAATGGCTACACCTTC.